This T cell receptor (beta chain) is from a study of blood T cell repertoires in COVID-19. Across the whole study: Collection of acute and convalescent COVID-19 samples took place in the United States, Italy and Spain. T cells, B-cell-depleted T cells, or PBMCs provided the cDNA or gDNA that served as material.

Under the authors' procedure: Using reference gene primer amplification, nucleated cell counts were estimated. Profiling relied on immunoSEQ multiplex PCR, and the TCRdb table lists in-frame clones only, not all of them. V, J and clone size are those of that table, while D and trimming were read from the DNA. The repertoire includes roughly 57,000 clones, about 93% of them detected once, and more than 15% sits in the top ten. CDR1 and CDR2 (germline): MDHEN, SYDVKM. The CDR3 consists of 15 residues. Losses at the gene ends were 3 bases for V and 4 bases for J; bases not matched to a gene: 8. This sequence joins TRBV28 and TRBJ1-2; the match to TRBD1 covers 7 bases. The receptor comes from a man older than 75 with acute or convalescent COVID-19. Specimen: peripheral blood. The CDR3 region has the DNA TGTGCCAGCAGTTTTGGGACACAGGGGCCCTATGGCTACACCTTC. It yields the protein CASSFGTQGPYGYTF.